A selection of T cell receptor beta chains follows, all from one sample in a study of blood T cell repertoires in COVID-19. Libraries were prepared by immunoSEQ multiplex PCR; TCRdb keeps only in-frame clonotypes and omits some of them. The table includes about 160,000 clones, roughly 91% detected once. Sample: peripheral blood. These receptors all stem from a man aged 18-30 years with acute or convalescent COVID-19. Both conserved end residues are part of each CDR3. A D gene is named only where the DNA matches it firmly. Clone size is given for some rows only: seen once, a few or many times, or a class if the clone is expanded.

TRBJ1-6 | . | TRBV10-1 | . | TGCGCCAGCAGTGAAGTCGAGTATAATTCACCCCTCCACTTT | CASSEVEYNSPLHF
TRBJ1-2 | . | TRBV27 | . | TGTGCCAGCAGTTTATCGTGGCAAGCTAACTATGGCTACACCTTC | CASSLSWQANYGYTF
TRBJ1-2 | TRBD1 | TRBV30 | few | TGTGCCTGGAACCGGGACAGAAACTTCTATGGCTACACCTTC | CAWNRDRNFYGYTF
TRBJ2-1 | TRBD2 | TRBV2 | . | TGTGCCAGCAGTGTGACTAGCGGGAGAAGTGAGGAGCAGTTCTTC | CASSVTSGRSEEQFF
TRBJ2-5 | TRBD1 | TRBV18 | . | TGTGCCAGCTCACCCCAAACAGGGGGTATGGAGACCCAGTACTTC | CASSPQTGGMETQYF
TRBJ1-1 | TRBD1 | TRBV11-2 | . | TGTGCCAGCAGCTCTATTTCGGACAGGCCCAGAGACACTGAAGCTTTCTTT | CASSSISDRPRDTEAFF
TRBJ2-7 | . | TRBV18 | . | TGTGCCAGCTCACCATCTTACGGGGTTGAGCAGTACTTC | CASSPSYGVEQYF
TRBJ1-1 | TRBD1 | TRBV25-1 | . | TGTGCCAGCAGTTGGACAGGGAACACTGAAGCTTTCTTT | CASSWTGNTEAFF
TRBJ2-7 | TRBD1 | TRBV5-6 | . | TGTGCCAGCAGCACCATAGGACAGGTGAGCTACGAGCAGTACTTC | CASSTIGQVSYEQYF
TRBJ2-7 | . | TRBV9 | . | TGTGCCAGCAGCGTAGGGGCAGGGGCGGACGAGCAGTACTTC | CASSVGAGADEQYF
TRBJ1-2 | TRBD1 | TRBV9 | once | TGTGCCAGCAGCCTGGACAGGAGCTATGGCTACACCTTC | CASSLDRSYGYTF
TRBJ1-2 | . | TRBV27 | . | TGTGCCAGCAGTTTGGGGGCGAGCTATGGCTACACCTTC | CASSLGASYGYTF
TRBJ2-7 | . | TRBV6-6 | . | TGTGCCAGCAGTTACTCTGCGGGCTCCTACGAGCAGTACTTC | CASSYSAGSYEQYF
TRBJ1-6 | . | TRBV7-8 | . | TGTGCCAGCAGCTTGGACATAAGATATTCACCCCTCCACTTT | CASSLDIRYSPLHF
TRBJ1-5 | . | TRBV6-4 | . | TGTGCCAGCAGTGAGCTTGCGGGAAATCAGCCCCAGCATTTT | CASSELAGNQPQHF
TRBJ2-7 | . | TRBV27 | . | TGTGCCAGCAGTTTCGGGAGTCAGGGGGACTACGAGCAGTACTTC | CASSFGSQGDYEQYF
TRBJ2-1 | TRBD2 | TRBV6-6 | . | TGTGCCAGCGGGTGGCGGGACTATGGGAATGAGCAGTTCTTC | CASGWRDYGNEQFF
TRBJ1-3 | . | TRBV29-1 | . | TGCAGCGTCAGAGGGACTTTCAGGGACTCTGGAAACACCATATATTTT | CSVRGTFRDSGNTIYF
TRBJ1-2 | TRBD1 | TRBV29-1 | . | TGCAGCGTTGGGCTGACAGGGGTCGGGTATGGCTACACCTTC | CSVGLTGVGYGYTF
TRBJ1-2 | . | TRBV9 | few | TGTGCCAGCAGCGCCGCGGGACCCCGAAGGTATGGCTACACCTTC | CASSAAGPRRYGYTF
TRBJ2-1 | . | TRBV6-5 | . | TGTGCCAGCACCTACCTCAATGAGCAGTTCTTC | CASTYLNEQFF
TRBJ1-3 | . | TRBV6-5 | once | TGTGCCAGCAGGGTCTCAGGGTATAGTGGAAACACCATATATTTT | CASRVSGYSGNTIYF
TRBJ1-1 | . | TRBV5-4 | once | TGTGCCAGCAGCCTATTGGGGGGTTCGAACACTGAAGCTTTCTTT | CASSLLGGSNTEAFF
TRBJ1-2 | . | TRBV28 | . | TGTGCCAGCAGTTTAGTAGGGGTATACGTCTATGGCTACACCTTC | CASSLVGVYVYGYTF
TRBJ2-2 | TRBD2 | TRBV7-6 | . | TGTGCCAGCATTGGAGCGGGGGGCACCGGGGAGCTGTTTTTT | CASIGAGGTGELFF
TRBJ1-2 | . | TRBV6-1 | . | TGTGCCAGCAGTGAATTAGCCCTAGCTAACTATGGCTACACCTTC | CASSELALANYGYTF
TRBJ2-7 | . | TRBV7-2 | . | TGTGCCAGCAGCTTAATAGGGGGAGTGGGGTTTTACGAGCAGTACTTC | CASSLIGGVGFYEQYF
TRBJ2-7 | . | TRBV10-3 | once | TGTGCCATCATCCCAGGCTACTACGAGCAGTACTTC | CAIIPGYYEQYF
TRBJ2-1 | TRBD1 | TRBV5-6 | . | TGTGCCAGCAGCCAGCCGGGACAGGGTAGGAAGTTCTTC | CASSQPGQGRKFF
TRBJ2-2 | TRBD2 | TRBV30 | . | TGTGCCCTACTACCGGGACTAGCGGGGATTAACACCGGGGAGCTGTTTTTT | CALLPGLAGINTGELFF
TRBJ2-2 | TRBD2 | TRBV30 | . | TGTGCCTGGAGGGGTAGCGGGTGGGTCGGGGAGCTGTTTTTT | CAWRGSGWVGELFF
TRBJ1-1 | TRBD1 | TRBV6-5 | . | TGTGCCAGCAGTCGACAGGGAAGAAACACTGAAGCTTTCTTT | CASSRQGRNTEAFF
TRBJ1-1 | . | TRBV30 | . | TGTGCCTGGATCCGGACTAAGTACACTGAAGCTTTCTTT | CAWIRTKYTEAFF
TRBJ1-5 | . | TRBV5-1 | . | TGCGCCAGCAGCTTGGCGGGGAGGGGCAATCAGCCCCAGCATTTT | CASSLAGRGNQPQHF
TRBJ2-1 | TRBD2 | TRBV9 | . | TGTGCCAGCAGCGCCCGACAGCGGGGTTACAATGAGCAGTTCTTC | CASSARQRGYNEQFF
TRBJ1-4 | . | TRBV30 | . | TGTGCCTGGAGTGTCAGGGGCGGGGGGGAAAAACTGTTTTTT | CAWSVRGGGEKLFF
TRBJ2-3 | TRBD2 | TRBV5-1 | . | TGCGCCAGCAGAGTTAGCGGGGCTCCCGGGGATACGCAGTATTTT | CASRVSGAPGDTQYF
TRBJ2-7 | TRBD2 | TRBV3-1/TRBV3-2 | . | TGTGCCAGCAGCCAAGATATGGCGGGGGGGCAGCGGGACGAGCAGTACTTC | CASSQDMAGGQRDEQYF
TRBJ1-1 | . | TRBV6-1 | . | TGTGCCAGCAGTGAAGCGTGGGGCCTCGAAGCTTTCTTT | CASSEAWGLEAFF
TRBJ1-1 | TRBD1 | TRBV7-7 | . | TGTGCCAGCAGTCCACTCCCGGGACAGAGGGGGAACACTGAAGCTTTCTTT | CASSPLPGQRGNTEAFF
TRBJ1-1 | TRBD1 | TRBV10-1 | . | TGCGCCAGCGGGACAGGGGATATGAGGGCTTTCTTT | CASGTGDMRAFF
TRBJ1-5 | . | TRBV7-8 | . | TGTGCCAGCAGCACCCGGGACATTTTTCAGCCCCAGCATTTT | CASSTRDIFQPQHF
TRBJ1-3 | . | TRBV5-1 | . | TGCGCCAGCAGTAGCTACTCTGGAAACACCATATATTTT | CASSSYSGNTIYF
TRBJ2-1 | . | TRBV5-1 | . | TGCGCCAGCAGCTCGCCCAGGGGAACCTACAATGAGCAGTTCTTC | CASSSPRGTYNEQFF
TRBJ1-2 | . | TRBV12-5 | . | TGTGCTAGTGGCTCCCACACAATGCTTAACTATGGCTACACCTTC | CASGSHTMLNYGYTF
TRBJ2-5 | . | TRBV4-1 | . | TGCGCCAGCAGCCAAGTCCCCTTGGAGACCCAGTACTTC | CASSQVPLETQYF
TRBJ2-5 | TRBD1 | TRBV19 | . | TGTGCCAGTAGTGGTCGACAGGGGGCTAGGGAGACCCAGTACTTC | CASSGRQGARETQYF
TRBJ1-4 | . | TRBV29-1 | . | TGCAGCGTTGGGCGGGGGACGGGGGAAAAACTGTTTTTT | CSVGRGTGEKLFF
TRBJ1-5 | TRBD1 | TRBV19 | . | TGTGCCAGTAGCCCCCGACAGGGGTATAGCAATCAGCCCCAGCATTTT | CASSPRQGYSNQPQHF